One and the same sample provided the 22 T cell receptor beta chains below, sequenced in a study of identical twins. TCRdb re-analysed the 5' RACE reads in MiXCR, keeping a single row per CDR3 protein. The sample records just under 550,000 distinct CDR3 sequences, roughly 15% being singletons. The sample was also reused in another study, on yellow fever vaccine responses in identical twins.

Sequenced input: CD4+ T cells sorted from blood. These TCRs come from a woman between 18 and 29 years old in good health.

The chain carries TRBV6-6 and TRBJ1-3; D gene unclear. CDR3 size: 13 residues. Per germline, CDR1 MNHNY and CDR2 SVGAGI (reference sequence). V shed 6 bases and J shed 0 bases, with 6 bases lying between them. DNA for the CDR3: TGTGCCAGCAGACCTAGCTCTGGAAACACCATATATTTT. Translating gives CASRPSSGNTIYF.

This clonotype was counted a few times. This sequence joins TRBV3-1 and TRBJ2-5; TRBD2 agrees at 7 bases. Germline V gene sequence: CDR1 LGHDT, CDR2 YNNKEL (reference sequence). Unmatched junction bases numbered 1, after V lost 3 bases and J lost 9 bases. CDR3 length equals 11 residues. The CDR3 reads CASSHRGAQYF. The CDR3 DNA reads TGTGCCAGCAGCCACCGGGGGGCCCAGTACTTC.

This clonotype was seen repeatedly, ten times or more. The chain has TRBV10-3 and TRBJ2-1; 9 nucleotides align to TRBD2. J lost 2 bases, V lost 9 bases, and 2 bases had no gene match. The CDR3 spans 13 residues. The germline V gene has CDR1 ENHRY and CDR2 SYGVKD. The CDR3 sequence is CAISSGTYNEQFF. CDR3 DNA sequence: TGTGCCATTTCTAGCGGGACCTACAATGAGCAGTTCTTC.

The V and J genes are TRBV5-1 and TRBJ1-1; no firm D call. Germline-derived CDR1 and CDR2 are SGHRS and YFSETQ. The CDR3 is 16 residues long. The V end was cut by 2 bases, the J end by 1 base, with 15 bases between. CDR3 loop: CASSFNPGSKNTEAFF. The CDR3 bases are TGCGCCAGCAGCTTCAATCCGGGGTCTAAGAACACTGAAGCTTTCTTT.

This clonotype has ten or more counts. The CDR3 DNA reads as TGCAGCCCCAGGGGACGGGTGGGGAACACTGAAGCTTTCTTT. It specifies CSPRGRVGNTEAFF. The chain joins TRBV20-1 to TRBJ1-1; tentative D call: TRBD1 (6 bases). The CDR3 is made up of 14 amino acids. The germline V gene has CDR1 DFQATT and CDR2 SNEGSKA (reference sequence).

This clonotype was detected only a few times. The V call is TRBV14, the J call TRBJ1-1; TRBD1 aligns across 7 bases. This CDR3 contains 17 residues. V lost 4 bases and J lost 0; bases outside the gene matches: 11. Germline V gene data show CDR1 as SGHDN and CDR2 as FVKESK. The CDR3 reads CASSRRTGTALNTEAFF. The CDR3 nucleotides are TGTGCCAGCAGCCGGCGTACCGGGACAGCACTGAACACTGAAGCTTTCTTT.

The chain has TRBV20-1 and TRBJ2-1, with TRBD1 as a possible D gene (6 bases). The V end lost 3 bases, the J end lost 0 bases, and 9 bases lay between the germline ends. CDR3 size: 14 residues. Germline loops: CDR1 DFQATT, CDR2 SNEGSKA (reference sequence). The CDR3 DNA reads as TGCAGTGCTAGTGACAGGACCTCCTACAATGAGCAGTTCTTC. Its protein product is CSASDRTSYNEQFF.

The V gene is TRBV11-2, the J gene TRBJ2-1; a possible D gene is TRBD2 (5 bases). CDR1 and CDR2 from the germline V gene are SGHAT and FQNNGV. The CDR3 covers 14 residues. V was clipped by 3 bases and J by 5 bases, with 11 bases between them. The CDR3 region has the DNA TGTGCCAGCAGCTTTGATAGCGTAGACAATGAGCAGTTCTTC. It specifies CASSFDSVDNEQFF.

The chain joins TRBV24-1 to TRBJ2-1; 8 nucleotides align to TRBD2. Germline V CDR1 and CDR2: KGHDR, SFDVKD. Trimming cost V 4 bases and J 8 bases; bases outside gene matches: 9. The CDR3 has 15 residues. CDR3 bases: TGTGCCACCAGTGACTTCCCGAGCGGGGGTTATGAGCAGTTCTTC. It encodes CATSDFPSGGYEQFF.

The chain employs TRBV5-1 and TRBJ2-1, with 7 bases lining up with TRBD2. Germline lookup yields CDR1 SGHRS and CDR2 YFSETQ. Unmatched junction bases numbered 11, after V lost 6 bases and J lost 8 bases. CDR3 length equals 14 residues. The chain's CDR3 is CASIRGLEGDEQFF. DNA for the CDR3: TGCGCCAGCATCCGAGGACTAGAGGGCGATGAGCAGTTCTTC.

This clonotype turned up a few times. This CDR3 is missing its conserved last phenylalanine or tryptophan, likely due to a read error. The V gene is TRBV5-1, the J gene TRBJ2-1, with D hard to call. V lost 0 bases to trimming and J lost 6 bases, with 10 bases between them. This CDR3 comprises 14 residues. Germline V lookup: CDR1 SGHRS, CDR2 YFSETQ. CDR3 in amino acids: CASSLEWTGNEQFL. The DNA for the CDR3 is TGCGCCAGCAGCTTGGAGTGGACGGGCAATGAGCAGTTCCTC.

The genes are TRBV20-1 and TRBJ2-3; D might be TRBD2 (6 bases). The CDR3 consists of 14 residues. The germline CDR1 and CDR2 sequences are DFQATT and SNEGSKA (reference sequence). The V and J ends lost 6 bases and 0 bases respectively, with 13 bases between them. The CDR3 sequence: CSAVPAGSTDTQYF. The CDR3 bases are TGCAGTGCAGTCCCAGCGGGTAGCACAGATACGCAGTATTTT.

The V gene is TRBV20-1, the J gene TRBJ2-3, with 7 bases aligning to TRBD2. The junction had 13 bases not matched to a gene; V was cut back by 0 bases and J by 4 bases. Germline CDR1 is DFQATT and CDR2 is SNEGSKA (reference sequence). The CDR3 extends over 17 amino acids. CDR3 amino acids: CSARDLTRGVGADTQYF. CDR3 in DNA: TGCAGTGCTAGAGATCTGACCCGGGGGGTTGGTGCAGATACGCAGTATTTT.

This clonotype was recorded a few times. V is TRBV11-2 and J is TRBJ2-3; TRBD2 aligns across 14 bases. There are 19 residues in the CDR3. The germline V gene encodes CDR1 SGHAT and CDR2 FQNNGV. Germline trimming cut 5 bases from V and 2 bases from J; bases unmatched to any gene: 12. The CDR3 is CASSPRATSGRAVTDTQYF. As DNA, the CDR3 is TGTGCCAGCAGCCCCCGAGCGACTAGCGGGAGGGCGGTCACAGATACGCAGTATTTT.

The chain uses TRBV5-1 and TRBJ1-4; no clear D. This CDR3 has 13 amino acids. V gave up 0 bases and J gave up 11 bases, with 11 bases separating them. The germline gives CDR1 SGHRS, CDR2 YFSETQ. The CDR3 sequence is CASSLEDKTKLFF. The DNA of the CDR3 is TGCGCCAGCAGCTTGGAGGATAAGACGAAACTGTTTTTT.

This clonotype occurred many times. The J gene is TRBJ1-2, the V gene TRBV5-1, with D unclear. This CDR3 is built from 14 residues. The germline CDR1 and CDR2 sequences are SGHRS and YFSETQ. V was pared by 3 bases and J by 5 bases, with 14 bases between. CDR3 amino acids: CASSYGEVEYGYTF. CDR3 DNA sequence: TGCGCCAGCAGCTACGGAGAGGTCGAATATGGCTACACCTTC.

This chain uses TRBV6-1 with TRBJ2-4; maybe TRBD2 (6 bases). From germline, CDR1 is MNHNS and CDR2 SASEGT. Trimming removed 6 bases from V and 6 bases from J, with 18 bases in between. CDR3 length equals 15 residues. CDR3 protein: CASSPLNRDSNIQYF. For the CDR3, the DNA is TGTGCCAGCAGCCCACTAAACCGGGACTCAAACATTCAGTACTTC.

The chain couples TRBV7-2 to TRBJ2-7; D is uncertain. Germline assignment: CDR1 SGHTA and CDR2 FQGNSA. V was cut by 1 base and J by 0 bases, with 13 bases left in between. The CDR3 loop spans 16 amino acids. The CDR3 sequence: CASSLEFSSSSYEQYV. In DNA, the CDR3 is TGTGCCAGCAGCTTAGAATTCTCCAGCAGCTCCTACGAGCAGTACGTC.

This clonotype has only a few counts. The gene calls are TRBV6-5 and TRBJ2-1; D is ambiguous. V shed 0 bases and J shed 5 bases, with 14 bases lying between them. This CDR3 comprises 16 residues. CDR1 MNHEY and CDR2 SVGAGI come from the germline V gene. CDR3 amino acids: CASSYSRSLENNEQFF. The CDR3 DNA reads TGTGCCAGCAGTTACTCGAGGTCCCTTGAAAACAATGAGCAGTTCTTC.

In nucleotides, the CDR3 is TGCGCCAGCAGCTTGGCCCAGGAGGCACTCGGTAGCTACAATGAGCAGTTCTTC. This sequence encodes CASSLAQEALGSYNEQFF. The chain combines TRBV5-1 with TRBJ2-1; tentative D call: TRBD2 (5 bases). V was shortened by 0 bases and J by 3 bases, with 19 bases between the two germline ends. The CDR3 runs to 18 residues. Germline V gene data show CDR1 as SGHRS and CDR2 as YFSETQ.

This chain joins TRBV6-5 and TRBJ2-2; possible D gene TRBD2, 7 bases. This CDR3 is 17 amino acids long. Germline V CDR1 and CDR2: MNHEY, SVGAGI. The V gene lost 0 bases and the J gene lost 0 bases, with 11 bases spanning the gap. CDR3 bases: TGTGCCAGCAGTTACTCGGGGGGGGCCGCGAACACCGGGGAGCTGTTTTTT. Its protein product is CASSYSGGAANTGELFF.

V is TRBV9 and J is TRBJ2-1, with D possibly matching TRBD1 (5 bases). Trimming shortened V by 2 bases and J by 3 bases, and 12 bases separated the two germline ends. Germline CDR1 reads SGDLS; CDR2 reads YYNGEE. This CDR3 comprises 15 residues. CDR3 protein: CASSVGPRDYNEQFF. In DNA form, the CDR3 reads TGTGCCAGCAGCGTCGGGCCCAGGGACTACAATGAGCAGTTCTTC.